This entry lists 20 T cell receptor beta chains sequenced from one sample in a study of T cell repertoires in cytomegalovirus infection. TCRdb called the reads again in MiXCR, with one record for every CDR3 protein. The repertoire has 680,000 or so distinct CDR3 sequences, about 30% of them found once; the top ten carry 18%. These receptors have no known antigen. The sequencing here drew on cultured PBMCs, taken from culture after CMV antigen stimulation. The receptors shown here come from a human donor in good health (CMV status not recorded). Some clones in this sample may be carry-over from other donors' samples.

In its sample, this clonotype was seen a few times. This chain links TRBV6-1 with TRBJ1-2; the match to TRBD1 covers 9 bases. The CDR3 length is 14 residues. CDR1 and CDR2 from the germline V gene are MNHNS and SASEGT. The ends lost 4 bases at V and 5 bases at J; junction bases unmatched: 5. The CDR3 bases are TGTGCCAGCAGTGTCTCGGGACAGGGTTATGGCTACACCTTC. Translation: CASSVSGQGYGYTF.

This clonotype was counted between two and nine times. The J gene is TRBJ2-1, the V gene TRBV12-5; 10 bases line up with TRBD2. Germline lookup yields CDR1 LGHNT and CDR2 FRNRAP. This CDR3 is built from 15 residues. V lost 4 bases to trimming and J lost 8 bases; unmatched junction nucleotides: 8. DNA for the CDR3: TGTGCTAGTGGTTGGCCCCCAAGCGGGAGGGATGAGCAGTTCTTC. Its translation: CASGWPPSGRDEQFF.

The chain employs TRBV6-2 or TRBV6-3 and TRBJ2-1, with D tentatively TRBD1 (6 bases). The length of the CDR3 is 14 residues. Germline CDR1 MNHEY, CDR2 SVGEGT. The V and J ends lost 6 bases and 3 bases respectively, with 12 bases between them. The CDR3 DNA reads as TGTGCCAGCAGACAGGGACAAAACTACAATGAGCAGTTCTTC. It translates to CASRQGQNYNEQFF.

This chain connects TRBV7-6 to TRBJ1-2; D uncertain. This CDR3 has 13 residues. The V end was cut by 1 base, the J end by 5 bases, with 8 bases between. Germline CDR1 reads SGHVS; CDR2 reads FNYEAQ. In DNA, the CDR3 is TGTGCCAGCAGCTTAGGTGGGGAATATGGCTACACCTTC. Translation: CASSLGGEYGYTF.

This clonotype was seen at least ten times. The J gene is TRBJ1-2, the V gene TRBV7-2, with D tentatively TRBD1 (6 bases). The CDR3 length is 14 residues. Between the trimmed V and J ends, which lost 5 bases and 8 bases, there was a span of 18 bases. Germline assignment: CDR1 SGHTA and CDR2 FQGNSA. CDR3 in DNA: TGTGCCAGCAGCCGCAATTCAGGGGATGGGGGCTACACCTTC. Translating gives CASSRNSGDGGYTF.

The rearrangement uses TRBV11-2 and TRBJ2-3, with TRBD2 matching over 12 bases. With V trimmed by 10 bases and J by 2 bases, 16 bases remained unmatched. The germline gives CDR1 SGHAT, CDR2 FQNNGV. There are 18 residues in the CDR3. The CDR3 bases are TGTGCCACCTCTTTCCGGGGGCGACTAGCGGGAGTCACAGATACGCAGTATTTT. This encodes CATSFRGRLAGVTDTQYF.

The sample holds many counts of this clonotype. The chain couples TRBV12-3 or TRBV12-4 to TRBJ1-1; 9 bases match TRBD1. The CDR3 length is 14 residues. J gave up 5 bases and V 6 bases, and 7 bases lay outside the gene matches. As DNA, the CDR3 is TGTGCCAGCAGATCTGACAGGGGGTGGACTGAAGCTTTCTTT. It is translated as CASRSDRGWTEAFF.

In this sample, this clonotype turned up a few times. V gene TRBV6-1 combines with J gene TRBJ2-5; the D is unclear. Germline V gene data show CDR1 as MNHNS and CDR2 as SASEGT. There are 14 residues in the CDR3. V was shortened by 6 bases and J by 5 bases, with 16 bases between the two germline ends. The CDR3 here is CASSHSRAPETQYF. The CDR3 coding sequence is TGTGCCAGCAGCCATTCAAGAGCCCCGGAGACCCAGTACTTC.

This clonotype turned up a few times. This chain connects TRBV15 to TRBJ2-1; D may correspond to TRBD1 or TRBD2 (6 bases each). CDR3 length: 14 amino acids. Germline loops: CDR1 LNHNV, CDR2 YYDKDF (reference sequence). The germline V and J ends were trimmed by 11 bases and 0 bases, with 14 bases remaining between them. CDR3 in DNA: TGTGCCGCCGGAGAGGGGGGCTCCTACAATGAGCAGTTCTTC. Translation: CAAGEGGSYNEQFF.

This chain's CDR3 is CASRPQWNTEAFF. The CDR3 bases are TGTGCCAGCAGACCGCAGTGGAACACTGAAGCTTTCTTT. The V gene is TRBV5-6, the J gene TRBJ1-1; D is ambiguous. The CDR3 is 13 residues long. CDR1 is SGHDT and CDR2 is YYEEEE in the germline V gene. V dropped 5 bases and J dropped 1 base, with 9 bases sitting between them.

This clonotype was counted a few times. V gene TRBV20-1 combines with J gene TRBJ2-3, with a weak D call TRBD1 (5 bases). From germline, CDR1 is DFQATT and CDR2 SNEGSKA (reference sequence). This CDR3 is 13 amino acids long. V was trimmed by 5 bases and J by 4 bases, leaving 13 bases between them. CDR3 in amino acids: CSASPQGPDTQYF. DNA of the CDR3: TGCAGTGCTTCACCCCAGGGCCCAGATACGCAGTATTTT.

The chain employs TRBV10-3 and TRBJ2-1; 7 bases match TRBD2. The CDR3 is 13 amino acids. V dropped 10 bases and J dropped 7; count of bases not matched to a gene: 10. Germline lookup yields CDR1 ENHRY and CDR2 SYGVKD. The CDR3 sequence is CATRAPGGNEQFF. The CDR3 bases are TGTGCCACCCGGGCCCCCGGGGGGAATGAGCAGTTCTTC.

CDR3 protein: CASSEQKRTEKNNYEQYF. The CDR3 coding sequence is TGTGCCAGCAGCGAACAAAAAAGGACAGAAAAAAATAACTACGAGCAGTACTTC. The gene calls are TRBV7-8 and TRBJ2-7; TRBD1 is a possible D gene (6 bases). The CDR3 contains 18 residues. V shed 5 bases and J shed 3 bases, with 26 bases lying between them. Germline V CDR1 and CDR2: SGHVS, FQNEAQ.

V is TRBV7-2 and J is TRBJ1-5, with unresolved D. Trimming cost V 5 bases and J 3 bases, with 11 bases left between them. The CDR3 is 14 residues long. The germline V gene encodes CDR1 SGHTA and CDR2 FQGNSA. In DNA form, the CDR3 reads TGTGCCAGCAGCCGCGGGTATTACAATCAGCCCCAGCATTTT. Protein product: CASSRGYYNQPQHF.

This rearrangement joins TRBV7-2 to TRBJ1-2; unclear D gene. Germline V gene sequence: CDR1 SGHTA, CDR2 FQGNSA. V was clipped by 0 bases and J by 4 bases, with 12 bases between them. The CDR3 totals 15 residues. CDR3 sequence reads: CASSLAPGSSYGYTF. CDR3 nucleotides: TGTGCCAGCAGCTTAGCCCCCGGGTCCTCCTATGGCTACACCTTC.

This clonotype came up many times. The genes are TRBV7-8 and TRBJ1-1; D call uncertain. Germline assignment: CDR1 SGHVS and CDR2 FQNEAQ. This CDR3 is 14 amino acids long. The V end lost 5 bases, the J end lost 5 bases, and 15 bases lay between the germline ends. CDR3 in amino acids: CASSARRARTEAFF. The CDR3 region has the DNA TGTGCCAGCAGCGCCCGTAGGGCGCGGACTGAAGCTTTCTTT.

This clonotype appeared a few times. The chain is built from TRBV6-5 and TRBJ2-1; 7 nucleotides agree with TRBD2. Trimming took 6 bases from V and 4 from J; bases not matched to a gene: 3. The CDR3 sequence is 13 residues long. Germline V lookup: CDR1 MNHEY, CDR2 SVGAGI. As DNA, the CDR3 is TGTGCCAGCAGAAAGCGGGAATACAATGAGCAGTTCTTC. Its protein is CASRKREYNEQFF.

This clonotype was seen ten or more times. This rearrangement joins TRBV27 to TRBJ1-1; D gene unclear. The CDR3 contains 13 residues. V shed 3 bases and J shed 1 base, with 6 bases lying between them. Germline V gene sequence: CDR1 MNHEY, CDR2 SMNVEV (reference sequence). CDR3 bases: TGTGCCAGCAGTTTTTCCAGGAACACTGAAGCTTTCTTT. Residues: CASSFSRNTEAFF.

This clonotype was found a few times. This sequence joins TRBV30 and TRBJ1-1; D is uncertain. Germline values: CDR1 GTSNPN, CDR2 SVGIG (reference sequence). The V end lost 2 bases, the J end lost 1 base, and 20 bases lay between the germline ends. The CDR3 spans 17 residues. The CDR3 region is CAWSYILPGKSNTEAFF. CDR3 nucleotide sequence: TGTGCCTGGAGTTACATACTACCAGGAAAGTCGAACACTGAAGCTTTCTTT.

V and J are TRBV2 and TRBJ2-7; maybe TRBD2 (5 bases). Germline CDR1 and CDR2: SNHLY and FYNNEI. CDR3 length equals 14 residues. Trimming shortened V by 0 bases and J by 4 bases, and 10 bases separated the two germline ends. Written as DNA, the CDR3 is TGTGCCAGCAGTGAAGCCCGGGGTGGGTACGAGCAGTACTTC. It is translated as CASSEARGGYEQYF.